This T cell receptor (beta chain) comes out of a study of cytomegalovirus exposure and HLA in healthy donors. Study-wide results and limits: Most observed TCR sequences were rare, whereas some public TCRs were detected in many donors.

With regard to this clone: Its antigen remains unknown.

This CDR3 spans 14 amino acids. Trimming took 5 bases from V and 11 from J; bases not matched to a gene: 14. Germline CDR1 reads SGHNT; CDR2 reads YYREEE (reference sequence). TCRdb's table, derived via immunoSEQ multiplex PCR, lists solely in-frame clones and lacks some. The sample consists of about 250,000 clones, just under 90% of them appearing once. The chain recombines TRBV5-4 with TRBJ1-2; 8 nucleotides agree with TRBD1. This receptor was identified in a man between 18 and 29 years old in good health and CMV-seronegative. Sequenced: PBMCs. CDR3 DNA: TGTGCCAGCAGTTTCGATCGGGGACAGGCCCGATACACCTTC. This encodes CASSFDRGQARYTF. Using reference TRBV5-4 and TRBJ1-2 for the parts outside the CDR3, the full variable domain is ETGVTQSPTHLIKTRGQQVTLRCSSQSGHNTVSWYQQALGQGPQFIFQYYREEENGRGNFPPRFSGLQFPNYSSELNVNALELDDSALYLCASSFDRGQARYTFGSGTRLTVV.